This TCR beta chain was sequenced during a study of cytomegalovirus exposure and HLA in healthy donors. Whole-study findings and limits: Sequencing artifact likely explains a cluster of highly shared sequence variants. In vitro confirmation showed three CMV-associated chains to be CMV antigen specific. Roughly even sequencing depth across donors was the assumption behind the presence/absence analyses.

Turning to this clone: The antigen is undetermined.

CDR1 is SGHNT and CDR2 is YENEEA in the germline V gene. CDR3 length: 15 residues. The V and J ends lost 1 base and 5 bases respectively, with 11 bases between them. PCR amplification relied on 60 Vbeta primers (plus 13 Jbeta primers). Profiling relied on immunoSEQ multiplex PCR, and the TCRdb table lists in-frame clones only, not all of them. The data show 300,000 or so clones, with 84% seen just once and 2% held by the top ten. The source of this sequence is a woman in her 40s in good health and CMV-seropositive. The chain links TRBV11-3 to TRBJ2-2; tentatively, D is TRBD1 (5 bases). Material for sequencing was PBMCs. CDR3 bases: TGTGCCAGCAGCTTAGTGGGGCTATTGACCGGGGAGCTGTTTTTT. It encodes CASSLVGLLTGELFF.